These 2 T cell receptor beta chains share one sample of origin, sequenced in a study of PD-L1 blockade in urothelial cancer. Libraries were prepared by immunoSEQ multiplex PCR; TCRdb keeps only in-frame clonotypes and omits some of them. There are 40,000 to 45,000 clones in the sample; 88% occur only once, and 12% to 15% lies in the top ten. The starting material was PBMCs, obtained around atezolizumab (anti-PD-L1) treatment. The receptors derive from a woman aged 55-75 years with urothelial cancer.

The chain joins TRBV7-9 to TRBJ2-7, with 7 bases matching TRBD1. This CDR3 comprises 18 residues. From germline, CDR1 is SEHNR and CDR2 FQNEAQ (reference sequence). The V gene end was trimmed by 5 bases and the J gene end by 2 bases; junction bases not matched to a gene: 18. The CDR3 here is CASSPNPTGSSRAYEQYF. CDR3 DNA sequence: TGTGCCAGCAGCCCAAACCCGACAGGGTCGTCTAGGGCCTACGAGCAGTACTTC.

V usage is TRBV5-4 and J usage is TRBJ2-2, with 9 bases lining up with TRBD1. Germline values: CDR1 SGHNT, CDR2 YYREEE (reference sequence). V trimming: 4 bases; J trimming: 6 bases; junction bases outside the gene matches: 7. There are 15 residues in the CDR3. CDR3 nucleotide sequence: TGTGCCAGCAGCATCGGACAGGGGAATTCCGGGGAGCTGTTTTTT. Amino acids: CASSIGQGNSGELFF.